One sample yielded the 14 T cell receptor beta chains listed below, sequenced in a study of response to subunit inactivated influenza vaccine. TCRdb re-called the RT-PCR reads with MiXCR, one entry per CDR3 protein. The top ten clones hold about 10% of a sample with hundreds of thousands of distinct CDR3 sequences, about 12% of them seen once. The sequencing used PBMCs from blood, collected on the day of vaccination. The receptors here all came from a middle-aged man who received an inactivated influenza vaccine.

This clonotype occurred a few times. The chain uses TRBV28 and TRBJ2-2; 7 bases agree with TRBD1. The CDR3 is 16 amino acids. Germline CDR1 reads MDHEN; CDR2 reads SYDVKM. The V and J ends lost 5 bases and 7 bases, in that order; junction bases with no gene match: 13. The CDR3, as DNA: TGTGCCAGCAGTCTCCGACGTGGACAGGCCAACGGGGAGCTGTTTTTT. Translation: CASSLRRGQANGELFF.

CDR3 region: CASSGGQVFSGNTIYF. The CDR3 coding sequence is TGTGCCAGCAGTGGGGGACAGGTTTTCTCTGGAAACACCATATATTTT. The chain has TRBV12-3 or TRBV12-4 and TRBJ1-3, with 8 positions matching TRBD1. The CDR3 loop spans 16 amino acids. Losses at the gene ends were 5 bases for V and 0 bases for J; bases not matched to a gene: 6.

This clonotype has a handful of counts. This chain's CDR3 is CATTILSYNEQFF. The CDR3 DNA reads as TGTGCCACCACGATACTCTCCTACAATGAGCAGTTCTTC. The V gene is TRBV12-3 or TRBV12-4, the J gene TRBJ2-1, with D uncertain. V gave up 10 bases and J gave up 0 bases, with 10 bases separating them. This CDR3 spans 13 amino acids.

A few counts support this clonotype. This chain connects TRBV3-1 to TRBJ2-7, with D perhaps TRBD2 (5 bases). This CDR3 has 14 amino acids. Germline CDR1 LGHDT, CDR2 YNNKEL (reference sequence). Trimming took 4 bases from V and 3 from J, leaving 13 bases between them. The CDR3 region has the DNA TGTGCCAGCAGCCTTAGAGGGAGACTCTACGAGCAGTACTTC. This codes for CASSLRGRLYEQYF.

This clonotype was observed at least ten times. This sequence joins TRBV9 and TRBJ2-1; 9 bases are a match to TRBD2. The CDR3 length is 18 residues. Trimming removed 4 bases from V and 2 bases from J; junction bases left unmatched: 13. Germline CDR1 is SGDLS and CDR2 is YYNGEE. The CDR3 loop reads CASSLPIAGDPTYNEQFF. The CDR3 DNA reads TGTGCCAGCAGCCTCCCCATAGCGGGAGATCCTACCTACAATGAGCAGTTCTTC.

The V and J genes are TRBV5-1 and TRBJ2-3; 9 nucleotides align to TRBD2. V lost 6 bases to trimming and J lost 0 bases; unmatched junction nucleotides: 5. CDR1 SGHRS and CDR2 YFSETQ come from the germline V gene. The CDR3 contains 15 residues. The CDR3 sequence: CASTGTSSSTDTQYF. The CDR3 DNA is TGCGCCAGCACCGGGACTAGCTCAAGCACAGATACGCAGTATTTT. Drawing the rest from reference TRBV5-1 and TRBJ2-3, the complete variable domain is KAGVTQTPRYLIKTRGQQVTLSCSPISGHRSVSWYQQTPGQGLQFLFEYFSETQRNKGNFPGRFSGRQFSNSRSEMNVSTLELGDSALYLCASTGTSSSTDTQYFGPGTRLTVL.

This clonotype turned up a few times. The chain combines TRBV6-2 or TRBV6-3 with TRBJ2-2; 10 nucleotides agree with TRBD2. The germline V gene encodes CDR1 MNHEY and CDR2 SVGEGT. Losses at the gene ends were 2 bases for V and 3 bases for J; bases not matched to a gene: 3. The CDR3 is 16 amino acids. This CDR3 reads CASSYTSGDYTGELFF. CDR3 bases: TGTGCCAGCAGTTACACTAGCGGGGATTACACCGGGGAGCTGTTTTTT.

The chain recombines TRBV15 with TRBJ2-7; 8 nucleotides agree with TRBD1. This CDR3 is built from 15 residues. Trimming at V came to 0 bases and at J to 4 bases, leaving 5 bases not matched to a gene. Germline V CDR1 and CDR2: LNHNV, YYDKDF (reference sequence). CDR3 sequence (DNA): TGTGCCACCAGCAGAGATTGGGACAGGAAATACGAGCAGTACTTC. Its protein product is CATSRDWDRKYEQYF.

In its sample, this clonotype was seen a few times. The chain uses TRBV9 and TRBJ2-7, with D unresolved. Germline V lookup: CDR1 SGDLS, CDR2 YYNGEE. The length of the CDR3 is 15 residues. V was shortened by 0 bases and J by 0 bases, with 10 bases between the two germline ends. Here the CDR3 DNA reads TGTGCCAGCAGCGTAGGCGGCTCGTACTCCTACGAGCAGTACTTC. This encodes CASSVGGSYSYEQYF.

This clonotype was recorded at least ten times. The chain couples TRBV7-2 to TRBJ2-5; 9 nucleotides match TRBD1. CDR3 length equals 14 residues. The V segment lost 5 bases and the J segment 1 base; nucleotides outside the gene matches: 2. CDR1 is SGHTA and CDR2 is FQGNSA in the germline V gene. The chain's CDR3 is CASSQDRGQETQYF. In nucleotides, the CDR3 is TGTGCCAGCAGCCAGGACAGGGGCCAAGAGACCCAGTACTTC. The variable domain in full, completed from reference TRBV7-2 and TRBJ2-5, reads GAGVSQSPSNKVTEKGKDVELRCDPISGHTALYWYRQSLGQGLEFLIYFQGNSAPDKSGLPSDRFSAERTGGSVSTLTIQRTQQEDSAVYLCASSQDRGQETQYFGPGTRLLVL.

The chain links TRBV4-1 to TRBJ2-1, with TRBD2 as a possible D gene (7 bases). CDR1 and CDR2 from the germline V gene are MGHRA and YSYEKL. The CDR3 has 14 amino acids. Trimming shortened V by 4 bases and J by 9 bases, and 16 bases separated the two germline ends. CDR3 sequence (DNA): TGCGCCAGCAGCCCATCGGACGGGGGGCTTGAGCAGTTCTTC. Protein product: CASSPSDGGLEQFF.

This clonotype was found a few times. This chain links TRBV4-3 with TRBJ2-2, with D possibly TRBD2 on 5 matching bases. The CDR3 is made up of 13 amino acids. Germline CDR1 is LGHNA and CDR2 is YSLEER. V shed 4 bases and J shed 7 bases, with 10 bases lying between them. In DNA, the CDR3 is TGCGCCAGCAGCCCCGAGCGGTTCGGGGAGCTGTTTTTT. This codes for CASSPERFGELFF.

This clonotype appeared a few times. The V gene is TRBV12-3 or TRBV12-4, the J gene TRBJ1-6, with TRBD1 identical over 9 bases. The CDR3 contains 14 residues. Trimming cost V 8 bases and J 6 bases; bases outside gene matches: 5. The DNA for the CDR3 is TGTGCCAGCGCGGGACAGGGAAGTAATTCACCCCTCCACTTT. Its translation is CASAGQGSNSPLHF.

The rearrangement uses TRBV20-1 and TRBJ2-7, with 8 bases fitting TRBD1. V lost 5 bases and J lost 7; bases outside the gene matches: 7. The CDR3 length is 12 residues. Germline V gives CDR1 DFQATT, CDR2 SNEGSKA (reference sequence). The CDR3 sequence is CSASSRDREQYF. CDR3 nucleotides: TGCAGTGCTTCCTCCCGGGACAGGGAGCAGTACTTC.